The T cell receptor (beta chain) described here comes from a study of blood T cell repertoires in COVID-19. In the study overall: The samples span acute and convalescent COVID-19 from the United States, Italy and Spain. T cells, B-cell-depleted T cells, or PBMCs supplied cDNA or gDNA.

Germline loops: CDR1 SQVTM, CDR2 ANQGSEA. The CDR3 totals 13 residues. The V and J ends lost 5 bases and 2 bases, in that order; junction bases with no gene match: 3. How the authors handled the data: Estimated nucleated cell counts came from reference gene primer amplification. Clones were read by immunoSEQ multiplex PCR, and TCRdb kept only the in-frame ones, dropping some. V and J calls and clone size come straight from that table; D and trimming were deduced from the DNA. This table holds just under 150,000 clones, about four fifths found once. The sequence derives from a human donor in a cohort sampled during active COVID-19. Sequenced sample: peripheral blood. This rearrangement joins TRBV29-1 to TRBJ2-5; TRBD1 matches 9 bases. In DNA form, the CDR3 reads TGCAGCGTTCAGGACAGGGGTCAAGAGACCCAGTACTTC. This sequence encodes CSVQDRGQETQYF. The variable domain in full, completed from reference TRBV29-1 and TRBJ2-5, reads SAVISQKPSRDICQRGTSLTIQCQVDSQVTMMFWYRQQPGQSLTLIATANQGSEATYESGFVIDKFPISRPNLTFSTLTVSNMSPEDSSIYLCSVQDRGQETQYFGPGTRLLVL.